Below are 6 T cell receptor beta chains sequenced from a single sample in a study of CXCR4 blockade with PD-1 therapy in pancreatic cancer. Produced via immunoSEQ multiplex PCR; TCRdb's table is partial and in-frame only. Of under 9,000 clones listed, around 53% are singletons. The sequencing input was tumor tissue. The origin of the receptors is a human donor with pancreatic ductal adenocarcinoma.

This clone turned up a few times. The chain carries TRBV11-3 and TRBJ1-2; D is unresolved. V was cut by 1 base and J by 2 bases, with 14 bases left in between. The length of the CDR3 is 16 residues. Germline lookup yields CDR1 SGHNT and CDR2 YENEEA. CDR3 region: CASSLVPQKENYGYTF. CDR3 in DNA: TGTGCCAGCAGCTTAGTGCCCCAAAAGGAGAACTATGGCTACACCTTC.

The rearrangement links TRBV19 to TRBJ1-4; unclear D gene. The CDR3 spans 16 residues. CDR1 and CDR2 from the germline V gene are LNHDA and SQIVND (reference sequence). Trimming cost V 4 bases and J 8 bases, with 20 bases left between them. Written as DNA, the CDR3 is TGTGCCAGTAGTAAAGCTTGGGTAGGCGGAAGAGAAAAACTGTTTTTT. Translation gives CASSKAWVGGREKLFF.

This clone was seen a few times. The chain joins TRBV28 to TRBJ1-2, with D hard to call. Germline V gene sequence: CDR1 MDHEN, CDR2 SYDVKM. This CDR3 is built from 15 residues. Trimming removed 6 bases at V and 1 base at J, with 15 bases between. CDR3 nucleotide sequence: TGTGCCAGCAGCCTCGGGGAGGGCTTTAACTATGGCTACACCTTC. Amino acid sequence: CASSLGEGFNYGYTF.

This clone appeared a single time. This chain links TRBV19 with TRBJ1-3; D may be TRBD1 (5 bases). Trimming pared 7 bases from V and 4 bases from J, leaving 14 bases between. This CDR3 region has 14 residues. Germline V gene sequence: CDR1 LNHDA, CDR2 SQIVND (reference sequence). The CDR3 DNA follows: TGTGCCAGTACCAAGGGACCGGCCGGAAACACCATATATTTT. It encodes CASTKGPAGNTIYF. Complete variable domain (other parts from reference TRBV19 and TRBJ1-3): DGGITQSPKYLFRKEGQNVTLSCEQNLNHDAMYWYRQDPGQGLRLIYYSQIVNDFQKGDIAEGYSVSREKKESFPLTVTSAQKNPTAFYLCASTKGPAGNTIYFGEGSWLTVV.

CDR3 sequence reads: CASSRFSGRASSSYNEQFF. The CDR3 coding sequence is TGTGCCAGTAGTAGGTTTAGCGGGAGGGCCTCCAGCTCCTACAATGAGCAGTTCTTC. V gene TRBV19 combines with J gene TRBJ2-1; 11 bases fit TRBD2. The CDR3 runs to 19 residues. The V segment lost 4 bases and the J segment 0 bases; nucleotides outside the gene matches: 11. Per the germline V gene, CDR1 is LNHDA and CDR2 is SQIVND (reference sequence).

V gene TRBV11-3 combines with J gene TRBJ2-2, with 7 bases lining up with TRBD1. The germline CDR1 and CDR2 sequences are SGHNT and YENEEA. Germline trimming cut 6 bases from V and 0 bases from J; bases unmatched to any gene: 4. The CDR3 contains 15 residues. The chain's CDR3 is CASRPGQTNTGELFF. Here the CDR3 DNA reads TGTGCCAGCAGGCCGGGACAGACGAACACCGGGGAGCTGTTTTTT.